These 16 T cell receptor beta chains originate from one sample sequenced in a study of blood T cell repertoires in COVID-19 (dated by TCRdb to the early 2020s). The library was generated by the immunoSEQ multiplex PCR assay. TCRdb carries this immuneACCESS record with in-frame sequences only. Its versions omit some clonotypes, under half of them owing to an unresolved V gene in the studies checked, with the rest unexplained. The sample has about 62,000 clones on record, over 75% of them singletons. The top ten clones comprise under 4.5% of the sample. Sequencing input: peripheral blood. These receptor sequences come from a human donor in a cohort sampled during active COVID-19.

The rearrangement joins TRBV9 to TRBJ2-5, with D maybe TRBD2 (5 bases). Germline values: CDR1 SGDLS, CDR2 YYNGEE. The CDR3 consists of 14 residues. V lost 0 bases, J lost 5 bases, and 11 bases lay in between. CDR3 nucleotide sequence: TGTGCCAGCAGCGTAGAGGAAAGAGGGGAGACCCAGTACTTC. Translated, it gives CASSVEERGETQYF.

This clone was observed a single time. The chain combines TRBV10-3 with TRBJ1-1; D gene unclear. The CDR3 contains 14 residues. Between the trimmed V and J ends, which lost 3 bases and 3 bases, there was a span of 11 bases. CDR1 and CDR2 from the germline V gene are ENHRY and SYGVKD. The chain's CDR3 is CAISDGESYTEAFF. The CDR3 DNA reads TGTGCCATCAGTGACGGAGAGTCCTACACTGAAGCTTTCTTT.

In this sample, this clone turned up a few times. V gene TRBV6-5 combines with J gene TRBJ1-3; D is undetermined. Trimming stripped 2 bases from V and 4 bases from J, with 12 bases between. From germline, CDR1 is MNHEY and CDR2 SVGAGI. The CDR3 length is 15 residues. For the CDR3, the DNA is TGTGCCAGCAGTTACCGGCGGGGAGGAGGAAACACCATATATTTT. Its translation is CASSYRRGGGNTIYF.

The rearrangement joins TRBV6-2 or TRBV6-3 to TRBJ1-2; TRBD1 agrees at 8 bases. Germline CDR1 is MNHEY and CDR2 is SVGEGT. This CDR3 has 17 amino acids. The J segment lost 4 bases and the V segment lost 4 bases, leaving 14 bases of the junction unmatched. The CDR3 sequence: CASSSHGTGGYFYGYTF. CDR3 bases: TGTGCCAGCAGTTCACATGGGACAGGCGGCTACTTCTATGGCTACACCTTC.

This chain joins TRBV9 and TRBJ2-2, with 12 bases identical to TRBD2. V shed 4 bases and J 7 bases; nucleotides not matched to a gene: 5. The CDR3 has 15 amino acids. Germline CDR1 SGDLS, CDR2 YYNGEE. CDR3 sequence: CASSPTSGRFGELFF. CDR3 coding DNA: TGTGCCAGCAGCCCGACTAGCGGGAGATTCGGGGAGCTGTTTTTT.

This clone was seen only once. This sequence joins TRBV19 and TRBJ1-5; perhaps TRBD1 as D (6 bases). The CDR3 contains 15 residues. Deletions cut 5 bases from V and 1 base from J, with 12 bases between. The germline V gene encodes CDR1 LNHDA and CDR2 SQIVND (reference sequence). CDR3 DNA: TGTGCCAGTAGTGTACAGGGTAGGAGCAATCAGCCCCAGCATTTT. Translation gives CASSVQGRSNQPQHF.

This clone has a single count. The rearrangement links TRBV18 to TRBJ2-7, with 7 bases aligning to TRBD1. Germline loops: CDR1 KGHSH, CDR2 LQKENI. The CDR3 sequence is 15 residues long. The trim removed 2 bases at V and 3 bases at J, leaving 7 bases unmatched. In DNA, the CDR3 is TGTGCCAGCTCACCAAGCCGACAGGGAAACTACGAGCAGTACTTC. Translating it yields CASSPSRQGNYEQYF.

On this clone: The sample holds other DNA sequences that translate to the same CDR3. The chain is built from TRBV7-2 and TRBJ2-7, with 7 bases matching TRBD2. Germline CDR1 is SGHTA and CDR2 is FQGNSA. The CDR3 has 15 residues. The V segment lost 1 base and the J segment 2 bases; nucleotides outside the gene matches: 5. CDR3: CASSLGGGGTYEQYF. CDR3 DNA sequence: TGTGCCAGCAGCTTAGGGGGGGGAGGGACCTACGAGCAGTACTTC.

The chain joins TRBV28 to TRBJ1-4; D remains ambiguous. Trimming left V 7 bases short and J 0 bases short, with 15 bases between. Per germline, CDR1 MDHEN and CDR2 SYDVKM. The CDR3 is made up of 16 amino acids. CDR3 nucleotide sequence: TGTGCCAGCACTCTTCTGGGAGGCGCAACTAATGAAAAACTGTTTTTT. Its translation is CASTLLGGATNEKLFF.

The V and J genes are TRBV7-9 and TRBJ2-1; TRBD2 matches at 8 bases. Germline trimming cut 5 bases from V and 7 bases from J; bases unmatched to any gene: 4. Germline lookup yields CDR1 SEHNR and CDR2 FQNEAQ (reference sequence). CDR3 length: 13 amino acids. The CDR3 spells CASSRGGRNEQFF. As DNA, the CDR3 is TGTGCCAGCAGCCGCGGCGGGAGGAATGAGCAGTTCTTC.

The chain combines TRBV13 with TRBJ1-1, with a possible D match to TRBD1 (6 bases). CDR3 length: 12 amino acids. Trimming stripped 3 bases from V and 11 bases from J, with 13 bases between. Germline V gene data show CDR1 as PRHDT and CDR2 as FYEKMQ (reference sequence). The CDR3 here is CASSFGGPWAFF. The CDR3 coding sequence is TGTGCCAGCAGCTTCGGGGGGCCCTGGGCTTTCTTT.

This rearrangement joins TRBV6-6 to TRBJ2-7; D perhaps matches TRBD2 (6 bases). The CDR3 has 11 amino acids. V was pared by 5 bases and J by 11 bases, with 13 bases between. CDR1 and CDR2 from the germline V gene are MNHNY and SVGAGI (reference sequence). CDR3 nucleotide sequence: TGTGCCAGCAGTGCCGAGACTAGAAAGTACTTC. Protein: CASSAETRKYF.

This clone was seen only once. The J gene is TRBJ1-5, the V gene TRBV6-2 or TRBV6-3; D remains ambiguous. The CDR3 length is 18 residues. V lost 0 bases, J lost 0 bases, and 15 bases lay in between. Germline V lookup: CDR1 MNHEY, CDR2 SVGEGT. DNA for the CDR3: TGTGCCAGCAGTTACTCCCTAACGGGTGTGTATAGCAATCAGCCCCAGCATTTT. Translated, it gives CASSYSLTGVYSNQPQHF.

V is TRBV9 and J is TRBJ1-4, with D possibly TRBD1 on 5 matching bases. Germline V gives CDR1 SGDLS, CDR2 YYNGEE. V lost 2 bases and J 5 bases, leaving 10 bases between the germline ends. The CDR3 is 14 amino acids. The CDR3, as DNA: TGTGCCAGCAGCGTCGACAGTAAAAATGAAAAACTGTTTTTT. This encodes CASSVDSKNEKLFF.

V usage is TRBV30 and J usage is TRBJ1-2; 8 positions match TRBD1. Trimming at V came to 2 bases and at J to 8 bases, leaving 4 bases not matched to a gene. The CDR3 has 12 residues. Per the germline V gene, CDR1 is GTSNPN and CDR2 is SVGIG (reference sequence). CDR3 residues: CAWSPTGGGYTF. The CDR3 DNA is TGTGCCTGGAGTCCCACAGGGGGAGGCTACACCTTC.

The chain combines TRBV5-6 with TRBJ2-5; D may be TRBD2 (6 bases). V was cut by 0 bases and J by 6 bases, with 12 bases left in between. Germline CDR1 is SGHDT and CDR2 is YYEEEE. The CDR3 loop spans 14 amino acids. This chain's CDR3 is CASSLVGLPKTQYF. As DNA, the CDR3 is TGTGCCAGCAGCTTGGTGGGACTCCCCAAGACCCAGTACTTC.